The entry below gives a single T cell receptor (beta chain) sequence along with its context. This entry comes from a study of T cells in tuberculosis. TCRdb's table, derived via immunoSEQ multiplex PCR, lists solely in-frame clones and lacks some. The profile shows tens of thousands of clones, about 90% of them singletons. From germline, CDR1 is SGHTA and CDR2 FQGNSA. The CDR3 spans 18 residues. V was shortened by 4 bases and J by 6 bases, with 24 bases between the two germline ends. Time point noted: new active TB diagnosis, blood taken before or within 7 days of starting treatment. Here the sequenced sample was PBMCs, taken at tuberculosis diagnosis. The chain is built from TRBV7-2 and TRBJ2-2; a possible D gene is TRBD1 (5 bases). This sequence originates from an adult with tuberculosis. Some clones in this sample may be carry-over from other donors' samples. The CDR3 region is CASSSQTRPGLRSGELFF. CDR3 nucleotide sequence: TGTGCCAGCAGCTCTCAAACGAGACCAGGGTTGAGATCCGGGGAGCTGTTTTTT.